A single sample gave rise to the 10 T cell receptor beta chains below, sequenced in a study of cytomegalovirus exposure and HLA in healthy donors. The data were produced by immunoSEQ multiplex PCR, yet TCRdb's version contains in-frame clones alone and is incomplete. Of 130,000 to 150,000 clones in the sample, 85% to 90% were seen once. Sequencing used PBMCs. The receptor set was obtained from a woman aged 30 to 39 in good health and CMV-seropositive.

The chain employs TRBV5-4 and TRBJ2-3; the match to TRBD2 covers 7 bases. In germline, CDR1 is SGHNT, CDR2 YYREEE (reference sequence). The CDR3 consists of 17 residues. J gave up 0 bases and V 3 bases, and 10 bases lay outside the gene matches. The CDR3 protein is CASSSRASGSSTDTQYF. DNA of the CDR3: TGTGCCAGCAGCTCTCGGGCTAGCGGATCTAGCACAGATACGCAGTATTTT.

The rearrangement links TRBV5-1 to TRBJ2-7, with D perhaps matching TRBD1 (6 bases). The CDR3 covers 14 residues. V gave up 4 bases and J gave up 1 base, with 12 bases separating them. The V gene's germline CDR1 is SGHRS and CDR2 YFSETQ. CDR3 in amino acids: CASSLAGVSYEQYF. The DNA for the CDR3 is TGCGCCAGCAGCCTGGCAGGGGTGTCCTACGAGCAGTACTTC.

The gene calls are TRBV4-2 and TRBJ2-3, with 8 bases lining up with TRBD2. The germline V gene has CDR1 LGHNA and CDR2 YNFKEQ. There are 17 residues in the CDR3. V lost 4 bases, J lost 0 bases, and 9 bases stayed unmatched. The CDR3 nucleotides are TGTGCCAGCAGCCCCGCGGGGCGGGGGGCAAGCACAGATACGCAGTATTTT. This translates into CASSPAGRGASTDTQYF.

The rearrangement uses TRBV4-1 and TRBJ1-2, with D unresolved. The CDR3 totals 13 residues. Germline V lookup: CDR1 MGHRA, CDR2 YSYEKL. The ends were cut back, 4 bases at V and 7 bases at J, with 13 bases in the middle. This chain's CDR3 is CASSPYVGSGYTF. In nucleotides, the CDR3 is TGCGCCAGCAGCCCGTACGTCGGGAGTGGCTACACCTTC.

The V call is TRBV7-9, the J call TRBJ2-7, with D maybe TRBD1 (6 bases). CDR1 is SEHNR and CDR2 is FQNEAQ in the germline V gene (reference sequence). The CDR3 has 17 amino acids. With 3 bases removed from V and 0 bases from J, the gap between germline ends came to 18 bases. The CDR3 reads CASSFGAGGLGSYEQYF. Written as DNA, the CDR3 is TGTGCCAGCAGCTTTGGAGCTGGGGGCCTCGGCTCCTACGAGCAGTACTTC.

The V call is TRBV7-9, the J call TRBJ2-5, with 11 bases aligning to TRBD1. Germline V gives CDR1 SEHNR, CDR2 FQNEAQ (reference sequence). V dropped 1 base and J dropped 4; count of bases not matched to a gene: 2. The CDR3 runs to 15 residues. Here the CDR3 reads CASSLGTGGVETQYF. In DNA, the CDR3 is TGTGCCAGCAGCTTAGGGACAGGGGGCGTAGAGACCCAGTACTTC.

The chain uses TRBV7-9 and TRBJ2-1; perhaps TRBD1 as D (6 bases). The CDR3 runs to 14 residues. V was pared by 1 base and J by 10 bases, with 14 bases between. The germline V gene encodes CDR1 SEHNR and CDR2 FQNEAQ (reference sequence). The CDR3 here is CASSLEAGAREQFF. CDR3 DNA: TGTGCCAGCAGCTTAGAGGCAGGGGCGAGGGAGCAGTTCTTC. Using reference TRBV7-9 and TRBJ2-1 for the parts outside the CDR3, the full variable domain is DTGVSQNPRHKITKRGQNVTFRCDPISEHNRLYWYRQTLGQGPEFLTYFQNEAQLEKSRLLSDRFSAERPKGSFSTLEIQRTEQGDSAMYLCASSLEAGAREQFFGPGTRLTVL.

The V and J genes are TRBV15 and TRBJ1-1, with D perhaps TRBD1 (5 bases). This CDR3 spans 15 amino acids. Germline-derived CDR1 and CDR2 are LNHNV and YYDKDF (reference sequence). The V end lost 0 bases, the J end lost 6 bases, and 14 bases lay between the germline ends. The CDR3 sequence is CATSRDNKGYAEAFF. CDR3 nucleotide sequence: TGTGCCACCAGCAGAGATAATAAGGGGTACGCTGAAGCTTTCTTT.

The chain has TRBV14 and TRBJ2-7; tentatively, D is TRBD2 (6 bases). The CDR3 covers 14 residues. Looked up from germline, CDR1 is SGHDN and CDR2 is FVKESK. Trimming took off 6 bases at V and 4 bases at J, with 16 bases between the two ends. In nucleotides, the CDR3 is TGTGCCAGCAGACGCTCGGGCGGGAATTACGAGCAGTACTTC. Encoded protein: CASRRSGGNYEQYF.

The chain uses TRBV5-1 and TRBJ1-2, with 7 bases aligning to TRBD1. This CDR3 has 18 residues. The trim removed 7 bases at V and 4 bases at J, leaving 22 bases unmatched. The germline gives CDR1 SGHRS, CDR2 YFSETQ. The CDR3 protein is CASPEPQGKIIGAYGYTF. CDR3 sequence (DNA): TGCGCCAGCCCCGAACCACAGGGGAAAATTATTGGGGCCTATGGCTACACCTTC.